A selection of T cell receptor beta chains follows, all from one sample in a study of regulatory T cells in long-lasting Graves disease. TCRdb called the multiplex PCR reads again in MiXCR, with one record for every CDR3 protein. The sample lists 360,000 or so distinct CDR3 sequences; about an eighth were seen once. In addition, the sample was reused for a study of T cells in Graves' hyperthyroidism and ophthalmopathy.

The sample here was peripheral blood mononuclear cells (PBMCs), taken at new diagnosis, from a patient treated with antithyroid drugs. Receptor source: a young woman with Graves disease. Each CDR3 is given with its conserved first and last residue. The D gene is left open where the match is weak. Only some rows state a clone size, as once, few, many or a class for expanded clones.

D gene	V gene	clone size	J gene	CDR3 protein	CDR3 DNA
.	TRBV19	few	TRBJ2-5	CASSIGMGIQETQYF	TGTGCCAGTAGTATAGGGATGGGAATCCAAGAGACCCAGTACTTC
.	TRBV7-2	many	TRBJ1-1	CASSLVSLGGAEAFF	TGTGCCAGCAGCTTAGTCTCCTTAGGGGGAGCTGAAGCTTTCTTT
.	TRBV28	.	TRBJ1-6	CASSLAGSYNLPLHF	TGTGCCAGCAGTTTAGCTGGATCCTATAATTTACCCCTCCACTTT
.	TRBV20-1	many	TRBJ2-2	CSASRSEIPTGELFF	TGCAGTGCCTCTAGGTCCGAAATACCAACCGGGGAGCTGTTTTTT
.	TRBV3-2	many	TRBJ2-1	CACLAANEQFF	TGTGCGTGCCTAGCGGCCAATGAGCAGTTCTTC
.	TRBV12-3/TRBV12-4	few	TRBJ2-5	CASSLVSVQGIRRKTQYF	TGTGCCAGCAGTTTAGTTAGTGTTCAGGGCATTCGAAGGAAGACCCAGTACTTC
.	TRBV19	.	TRBJ2-5	CASSPLRGFYPQETQYF	TGTGCCAGTAGTCCCCTAAGAGGGTTTTACCCTCAAGAGACCCAGTACTTC
.	TRBV28	few	TRBJ2-7	CASSDPGTPYEQYF	TGTGCCAGCAGTGACCCCGGGACACCCTACGAGCAGTACTTC
TRBD2	TRBV29-1	many	TRBJ2-1	CSVMETSGRVNNEQFF	TGCAGCGTTATGGAGACTAGCGGGAGGGTTAACAATGAGCAGTTCTTC
TRBD2	TRBV7-2	many	TRBJ2-5	CASSLVGGSGLQETQYF	TGTGCCAGCAGCTTAGTCGGGGGGTCGGGGCTCCAAGAGACCCAGTACTTC
.	TRBV6-5	few	TRBJ2-3	CASSYHLLHTDTQYF	TGTGCCAGCAGCTACCACTTACTTCACACAGATACGCAGTATTTT
.	TRBV12-3/TRBV12-4	many	TRBJ1-1	CASSLTDDTEAFF	TGTGCCAGCAGTTTAACGGATGACACTGAAGCTTTCTTT
TRBD2	TRBV11-2	many	TRBJ2-2	CASSLEVGLAFTGELFF	TGTGCCAGCAGCTTAGAAGTAGGACTAGCATTCACCGGGGAGCTGTTTTTT
.	TRBV20-1	.	TRBJ2-7	CSARVDRLFAYERYF	TGCAGCGCTAGAGTTGATAGGCTTTTCGCCTACGAGCGGTACTTC
TRBD1	TRBV12-3/TRBV12-4	many	TRBJ1-3	CASRWTGDTIYF	TGTGCCAGCAGATGGACAGGGGACACCATATATTTT
TRBD1	TRBV9	many	TRBJ1-1	CASSAGTANTEAFF	TGTGCCAGCAGCGCAGGGACAGCCAACACTGAAGCTTTCTTT
TRBD1	TRBV4-1	.	TRBJ1-5	CASSVDRGPRQPQHF	TGCGCCAGCAGCGTGGACAGGGGGCCACGGCAGCCCCAGCATTTT
.	TRBV12-3/TRBV12-4	many	TRBJ1-2	CASSPGGARGYTF	TGTGCCAGCAGCCCCGGGGGGGCGCGGGGCTACACCTTC
.	TRBV3-1	few	TRBJ2-6	CASSRAVSGANVLTF	TGTGCCAGCAGCCGAGCAGTCTCTGGGGCCAACGTCCTGACTTTC
.	TRBV30	.	TRBJ1-6	CAWSENSPLHF	TGTGCCTGGAGTGAGAATTCACCCCTCCACTTT
TRBD1	TRBV7-6	few	TRBJ1-6	CASSAGTGTGYNSPLHF	TGTGCCAGCAGCGCAGGAACCGGGACAGGGTATAATTCACCCCTCCACTTT
.	TRBV27	many	TRBJ2-1	CASQDSTLYNEQFF	TGTGCCAGTCAGGACAGCACTCTCTACAATGAGCAGTTCTTC
TRBD1	TRBV12-3/TRBV12-4	many	TRBJ2-2	CATMDRGNTGELFF	TGTGCCACCATGGACAGGGGAAACACCGGGGAGCTGTTTTTT
TRBD2	TRBV15	.	TRBJ2-2	CATSRDRGGSNTGELFF	TGTGCCACCAGCAGAGATCGGGGGGGCTCGAACACCGGGGAGCTGTTTTTT
.	TRBV14	many	TRBJ2-1	CASSQESGRSYNEQFF	TGTGCCAGCAGCCAAGAGTCGGGGAGGTCCTACAATGAGCAGTTCTTC
TRBD1	TRBV18	.	TRBJ1-2	CASSRGTEDYGYTF	TGTGCCAGCTCCCGCGGGACAGAGGACTATGGCTACACCTTC
TRBD2	TRBV7-3	.	TRBJ2-1	CASSLWLAGVGNEQFF	TGTGCCAGCAGCTTATGGCTAGCGGGAGTCGGCAATGAGCAGTTCTTC
TRBD1	TRBV4-3	.	TRBJ1-5	CASSQDTGGRQPQHF	TGCGCCAGCAGCCAGGATACAGGGGGCCGTCAGCCCCAGCATTTT
.	TRBV11-2	many	TRBJ2-7	CASSLGAGTYEQYF	TGTGCCAGCAGCTTAGGGGCGGGAACCTACGAGCAGTACTTC